This TCR beta chain was retrieved from a study of early T cells in non-severe SARS-CoV-2 infection. Overall study context: The chains were unpaired, and the sequenced material was bulk RNA from unsorted whole blood.

Study-wide points: Clonotype matching in VDJdb favored anti-spike CD8 responses and did not capture private and CD4 specificities.

This clonotype was found many times. The antigen remains undetermined. Individual cDNA molecules received unique molecular identifiers. Each CDR3 protein gets one entry after TCRdb re-called the 5' RACE reads with MiXCR. The data hold approximately 73,000 distinct CDR3 sequences, with over 9% observed a single time. Trimming removed 2 bases at V and 3 bases at J, with 3 bases between. The CDR3 sequence is 12 residues long. Germline CDR1 and CDR2: MNHNS and SASEGT. This chain uses TRBV6-1 with TRBJ2-3, with D hard to call. The sequenced material came from whole blood. The TCR was taken from an adult who was a healthcare worker with PCR-confirmed SARS-CoV-2 infection or an uninfected control (not recorded which). For the CDR3, the DNA is TGTGCCAGCAGTGAAACAACAGATACGCAGTATTTT. Residues: CASSETTDTQYF.